The present T cell receptor beta chain was sequenced within a study of long-term antiretroviral therapy in people with HIV. Overall study results and limits: Repertoire composition at all time points was dominated by clones that had expanded before ART.

An immunoSEQ assay, version v3.0, was performed at survey level. Sequencing had a target that covered roughly 35,000-55,000 T-cell genomes per sample. Data came from immunoSEQ multiplex PCR; TCRdb stores just in-frame clones and leaves some out. In the table there are about 28,000 clones, about 85% of which are singletons. Trimming took 5 bases from V and 5 from J; bases not matched to a gene: 7. CDR3 length: 14 residues. Looked up from germline, CDR1 is KGHSH and CDR2 is LQKENI. On this clone itself: Its matching antigen is unknown.

The material was unsorted PBMCs, obtained 3 years after starting antiretroviral therapy. This TCR was sampled from a man aged 40-49 years with HIV. The chain has TRBV18 and TRBJ2-7, with 9 positions matching TRBD1. Here the CDR3 DNA reads TGTGCCAGCTCAACCGGGACAGGGACGAACGAGCAGTACTTC. It specifies CASSTGTGTNEQYF.